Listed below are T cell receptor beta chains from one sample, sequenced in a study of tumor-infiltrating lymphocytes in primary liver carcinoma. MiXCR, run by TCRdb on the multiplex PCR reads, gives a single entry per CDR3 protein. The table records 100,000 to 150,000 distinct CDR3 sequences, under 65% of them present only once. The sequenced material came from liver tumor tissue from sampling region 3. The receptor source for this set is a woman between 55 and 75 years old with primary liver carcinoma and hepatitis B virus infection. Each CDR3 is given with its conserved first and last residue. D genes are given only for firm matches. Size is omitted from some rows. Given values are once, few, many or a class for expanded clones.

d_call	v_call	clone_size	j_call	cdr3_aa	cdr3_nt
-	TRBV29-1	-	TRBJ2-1	CSVGLEGKGNEQFF	TGTAGCGTTGGCCTGGAAGGTAAGGGAAATGAGCAGTTCTTC
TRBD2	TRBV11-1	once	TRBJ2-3	CANSHGLAVSTDTQYF	TGTGCCAACAGCCATGGACTAGCTGTGAGCACAGATACGCAGTATTTT
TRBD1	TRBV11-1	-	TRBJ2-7	CASSFGDRYGQYF	TGTGCCAGCAGCTTCGGGGACAGATACGGGCAGTACTTC
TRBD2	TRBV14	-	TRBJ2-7	CTSSPQPGLAGGHEQYF	TGTACCAGCAGCCCACAACCGGGACTAGCGGGAGGACACGAGCAGTACTTC
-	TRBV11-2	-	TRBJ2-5	CASSRGSSGAETQYF	TGTGCCAGCAGCAGGGGGAGCTCCGGAGCGGAGACCCAGTACTTC
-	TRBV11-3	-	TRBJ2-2	CASSPLGDNTGDLVF	TGTGCCAGCAGCCCCCTGGGCGATAACACCGGGGATCTGGTTTTT
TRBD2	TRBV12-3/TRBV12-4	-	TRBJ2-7	CASGFWREDEQYF	TGTGCCAGTGGTTTTTGGCGGGAGGACGAGCAGTACTTC
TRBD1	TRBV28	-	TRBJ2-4	CASRKGGTRGPDF	TGTGCCAGCAGAAAAGGGGGGACCAGGGGGCCGGACTTC
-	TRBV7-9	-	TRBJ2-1	CTSSFYQSSYNEQFF	TGTACCAGCAGCTTCTATCAGAGCTCCTACAATGAGCAGTTCTTC
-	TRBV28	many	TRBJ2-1	CASSLLTSGRYNEQFF	TGTGCCAGCAGTTTATTAACCAGCGGGCGCTACAATGAGCAGTTCTTC
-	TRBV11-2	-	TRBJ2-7	CASSLVPTGAYKQYF	TGTGCCAGCAGCTTAGTCCCGACGGGGGCATACAAGCAGTACTTC
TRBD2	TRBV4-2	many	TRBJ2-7	CASSPGTSGRDYEQYF	TGTGCCAGCAGCCCCGGGACTAGCGGGAGGGATTACGAGCAGTACTTC
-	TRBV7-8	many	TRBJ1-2	CASSLQENLYGYTF	TGTGCCAGCAGCTTACAGGAGAATCTCTATGGCTACACCTTC
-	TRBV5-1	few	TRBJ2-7	CASSLEGQGPLYEQYF	TGCGCCAGCAGCTTGGAGGGTCAGGGCCCGCTCTACGAGCAGTACTTC
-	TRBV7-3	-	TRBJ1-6	CASSRTYNSPLHF	TGTGCCAGCAGCCGTACATATAATTCACCCCTCCACTTT
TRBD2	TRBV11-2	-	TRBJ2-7	CASNETRTSGYEQYF	TGTGCCAGCAACGAGACCAGGACTAGCGGCTACGAGCAGTATTTC
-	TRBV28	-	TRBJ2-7	CASRGTTGKGAYEQYF	TGTGCCAGCCGGGGGACAACAGGGAAAGGGGCCTACGAGCAGTACTTC
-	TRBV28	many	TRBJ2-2	CASSPQGEANTGELFF	TGTGCCAGCAGTCCCCAGGGGGAGGCAAACACCGGGGAGCTGTTTTTT
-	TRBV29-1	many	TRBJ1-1	CSVGVSRDTEAFF	TGCAGCGTTGGAGTTTCACGAGACACTGAAGCTTTCTTT
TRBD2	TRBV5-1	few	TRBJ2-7	CASSLALGSGTPHEQYF	TGCGCCAGCAGCTTGGCCCTCGGTAGCGGGACCCCCCACGAGCAGTACTTC
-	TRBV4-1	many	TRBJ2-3	CASSSRDTQYF	TGCGCCAGCAGCTCTCGGGATACGCAGTATTTT
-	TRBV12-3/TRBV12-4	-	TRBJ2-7	CAIGSTSSYEQYF	TGTGCCATCGGAAGCACTAGCTCCTACGAGCAGTATTTC
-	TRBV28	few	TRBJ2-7	CASSQLQGRSYELYF	TGTGCCAGCAGCCAGCTACAGGGCCGCTCCTACGAGCTGTACTTC
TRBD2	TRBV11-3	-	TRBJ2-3	CASSLEAGGPDTRYF	TGTGCCAGCAGCTTAGAAGCGGGAGGGCCAGATACGCGGTATTTT
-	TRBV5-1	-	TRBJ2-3	CASSLEGKTSDTQYF	TGCGCCAGCAGCTTGGAGGGTAAGACTTCAGATACGCAGTATTTT
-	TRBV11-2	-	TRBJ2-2	CTSRALMAGELFF	TGTACCAGCAGGGCCCTTATGGCCGGGGAGCTGTTTTTT
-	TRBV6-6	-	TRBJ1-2	CANTPYEEGYTF	TGTGCCAACACCCCGTACGAGGAAGGTTACACCTTC
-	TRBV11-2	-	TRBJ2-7	CASSPPPGWDSEQYF	TGTGCCAGCAGCCCCCCTCCCGGTTGGGACTCAGAGCAATACTTC
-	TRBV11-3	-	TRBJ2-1	CTSSSRGARTMGNKQFF	TGTACCAGCAGCTCACGGGGGGCGCGGACCATGGGCAATAAGCAGTTCTTC